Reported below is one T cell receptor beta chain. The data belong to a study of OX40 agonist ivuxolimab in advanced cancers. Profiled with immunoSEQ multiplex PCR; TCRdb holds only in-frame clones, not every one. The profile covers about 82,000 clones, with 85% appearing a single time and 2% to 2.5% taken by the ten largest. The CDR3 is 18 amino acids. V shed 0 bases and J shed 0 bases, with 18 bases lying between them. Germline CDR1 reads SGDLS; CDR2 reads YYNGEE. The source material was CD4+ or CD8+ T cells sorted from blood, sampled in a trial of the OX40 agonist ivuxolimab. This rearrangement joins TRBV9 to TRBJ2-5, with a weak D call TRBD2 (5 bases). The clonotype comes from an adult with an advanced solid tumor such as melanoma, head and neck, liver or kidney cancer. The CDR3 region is CASSVGLVARAYQETQYF. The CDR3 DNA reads TGTGCCAGCAGCGTAGGGCTAGTTGCGCGGGCGTACCAAGAGACCCAGTACTTC.